This is a list of T cell receptor beta chains from one sample in a study of sequential checkpoint blockade in melanoma. Data came from immunoSEQ multiplex PCR; TCRdb stores just in-frame clones and leaves some out. The table records under 3,500 clones, roughly 17% of them present only once. Material: tumor tissue (inferred from file names), obtained from a patient given nivolumab and ipilimumab in sequence. The receptors shown here come from a human donor with melanoma. Each CDR3 is given with its conserved first and last residue. The D gene is left open where the match is weak. The listing skips clone size in some rows; elsewhere it reads once, few, many or a size class.

CDR3	D	V	J	size
CASGRPVSTGELFF	NA	TRBV28	TRBJ2-2	NA
CAWSRVMDGPEAFF	NA	TRBV30	TRBJ1-1	few
CAWSVNRGNEAFF	TRBD1	TRBV30	TRBJ1-1	NA
CASSLGGVVRNTEAFF	NA	TRBV11-3	TRBJ1-1	NA
CASSFQNLNNEQFF	NA	TRBV28	TRBJ2-1	NA
CASSLRPGGYGHEQYF	TRBD2	TRBV28	TRBJ2-7	few
CASSLAVGQGSYEQYF	TRBD1	TRBV5-1	TRBJ2-7	NA
CASSRQSTDTQYF	NA	TRBV19	TRBJ2-3	few
CASSQGAFGTLGYEQYF	NA	TRBV4-1	TRBJ2-7	few
CASSPTPTGSSYNEQFF	NA	TRBV11-3	TRBJ2-1	NA
CASSRGGGYSSTDTQYF	TRBD2	TRBV11-3	TRBJ2-3	medium-sized
CASSSHQSATDTQYF	NA	TRBV28	TRBJ2-3	NA
CASSVGGGTDTEAFF	NA	TRBV9	TRBJ1-1	few
CASSPLLSSGANVLTF	NA	TRBV18	TRBJ2-6	few
CATRLAGGPPDTQYF	TRBD2	TRBV6-8	TRBJ2-3	few
CASGDGSSGNTIYF	NA	TRBV6-8	TRBJ1-3	medium-sized
CASSLLGSGATGETQYF	TRBD2	TRBV11-3	TRBJ2-5	large
CASSQDRAAYSYNSPLHF	NA	TRBV4-1	TRBJ1-6	few
CSVLLAGTYEQYF	TRBD2	TRBV29-1	TRBJ2-7	NA
CASTTLGGVETQYF	TRBD2	TRBV12-5	TRBJ2-5	NA
CASSLQGAPGANVLTF	TRBD1	TRBV6-8	TRBJ2-6	few
CASSFGTGGNVLTF	TRBD1	TRBV11-3	TRBJ2-6	many
CASSLSKGGRTEAFF	NA	TRBV11-3	TRBJ1-1	medium-sized
CAWSPRGLANQPQHF	NA	TRBV30	TRBJ1-5	medium-sized
CSVESGSLRGYTF	NA	TRBV29-1	TRBJ1-2	NA
CASSLLRGLGTNEKLFF	NA	TRBV11-3	TRBJ1-4	many
CATLAGDGEQFF	TRBD2	TRBV6-8	TRBJ2-1	medium-sized
CASSLQGTGNYGYTF	NA	TRBV11-3	TRBJ1-2	many
CASSEEGQGTYYGYTF	TRBD1	TRBV11-3	TRBJ1-2	many
CASISQGASYNSPLHF	TRBD1	TRBV9	TRBJ1-6	NA
CASSIGTQETQYF	NA	TRBV19	TRBJ2-5	NA
CASSAPRGPNEKLFF	NA	TRBV19	TRBJ1-4	few
CASSSVKAGTWYEQYF	NA	TRBV11-3	TRBJ2-7	medium-sized
CASSYYPGRNTEAFF	NA	TRBV6-8	TRBJ1-1	few
CSAQGQSMNTEAFF	TRBD1	TRBV29-1	TRBJ1-1	NA
CASSLGTSNYGYTF	NA	TRBV11-3	TRBJ1-2	few
CASSPKTRFDEQYF	NA	TRBV28	TRBJ2-7	NA
CASSLAGTGNNSPLHF	TRBD1	TRBV5-1	TRBJ1-6	NA
CASSPGRERTGANVLTF	NA	TRBV18	TRBJ2-6	NA
CASSWDSSYNEQFF	TRBD1	TRBV6-8	TRBJ2-1	few
CASSLEGGGASYEQYF	NA	TRBV5-1	TRBJ2-7	few
CASSQGPHNEQFF	NA	TRBV23-1	TRBJ2-1	NA
CASSSELLTGTGGDTDTQYF	TRBD1	TRBV5-1	TRBJ2-3	NA
CASSTGQVGNEQFF	TRBD1	TRBV19	TRBJ2-1	few
CATTGTITGELFF	TRBD2	TRBV7-1	TRBJ2-2	many
CASSLVGQVPVAYYGYTF	TRBD1	TRBV11-3	TRBJ1-2	many
CSVEGPSQRQYF	NA	TRBV29-1	TRBJ2-7	NA
CASTPGDRAYEQYF	TRBD1	TRBV6-8	TRBJ2-7	few
CASRLAEGIEISIYF	NA	TRBV12-2	TRBJ1-3	NA
CASSTSNRPQHF	NA	TRBV19	TRBJ1-5	large
CAWSAVGRAKNIQYF	NA	TRBV30	TRBJ2-4	few